The clone carrying this T cell receptor (beta chain) was counted a few times. What it binds is unknown. The sample belongs to a study of T cells in tumors after PD-1 blockade. General study findings and limits: Expanded exhausted CD8+ clones after therapy were mostly novel clonotypes.

This table comes from immunoSEQ multiplex PCR, and its TCRdb copy is limited to in-frame clones, with some not included. This sample has fewer than 15,000 clones, with approximately 63% found just once. Tumor biopsies came from the same primary tumor site before and after PD-1 blockade. V gave up 5 bases and J gave up 6 bases; unmatched junction bases: 9. The V gene's germline CDR1 is LNHDA and CDR2 SQIVND (reference sequence). This CDR3 contains 14 residues. The specimen was tumor tissue, collected before anti-PD-1 treatment. The rearrangement links TRBV19 to TRBJ1-2; TRBD1 matches at 7 bases. The clonotype was recovered from a human donor with basal cell carcinoma. CDR3 sequence: CASSGRQGSDGYTF. The CDR3, as DNA: TGTGCCAGTAGTGGCAGACAGGGTAGCGATGGCTACACCTTC. The whole variable domain, filled in from reference TRBV19 and TRBJ1-2, reads DGGITQSPKYLFRKEGQNVTLSCEQNLNHDAMYWYRQDPGQGLRLIYYSQIVNDFQKGDIAEGYSVSREKKESFPLTVTSAQKNPTAFYLCASSGRQGSDGYTFGSGTRLTVV.